The rows below give T cell receptor beta chains drawn from one sample of a study of blood T cell repertoires in COVID-19. Assay used: immunoSEQ multiplex PCR; TCRdb lists only in-frame clones, some missing. The data hold 120,000 to 150,000 clones, with around 81% observed a single time. The sample consisted of PBMCs or T cells enriched from blood (not recorded which). The receptors stem from a woman in her 40s who had recovered from COVID-19. Both conserved end residues are part of each CDR3. Each record gives: clone size, D gene, J gene, V gene, CDR3 protein, CDR3 DNA. A D gene is named only where the DNA matches it firmly. Clone size is stated in some rows and not others, as once, few, many or a class when expanded.

- - TRBJ1-4 TRBV10-3 CAISDLLGKNEKLFF TGTGCCATCAGTGACCTCCTCGGGAAGAATGAAAAACTGTTTTTT
- - TRBJ2-1 TRBV19 CASSADSLSYNEQFF TGTGCCAGTAGTGCGGACTCACTCTCCTACAATGAGCAGTTCTTC
once - TRBJ1-3 TRBV9 CASSYGQTSGNTIYF TGTGCCAGCAGCTACGGACAGACGTCTGGAAACACCATATATTTT
few TRBD2 TRBJ2-3 TRBV6-6 CASTERGLAGADTQYF TGTGCCAGCACGGAACGAGGACTAGCGGGGGCAGATACGCAGTATTTT
- - TRBJ2-3 TRBV7-9 CASSHSGGTDTQYF TGTGCCAGCAGCCATTCGGGGGGCACAGATACGCAGTATTTT
- TRBD1 TRBJ1-1 TRBV7-3 CASSLTGGGSTEAFF TGTGCCAGCAGCCTGACAGGGGGCGGGAGTACTGAAGCTTTCTTT
- - TRBJ1-5 TRBV28 CASSLWGDQPQHF TGTGCCAGCAGCCTATGGGGAGATCAGCCCCAGCATTTT
once - TRBJ1-1 TRBV9 CASSASISRGVSTEAFF TGTGCCAGCAGCGCTTCAATAAGCCGAGGAGTTTCCACTGAAGCTTTCTTT
- - TRBJ2-7 TRBV9 CASSQGEQVTYEQYF TGTGCCAGCAGCCAAGGGGAACAGGTCACCTACGAGCAGTACTTC
- TRBD2 TRBJ2-5 TRBV9 CASSTGLAGGETQYF TGTGCCAGCAGCACCGGACTAGCGGGGGGAGAGACCCAGTACTTC
- - TRBJ1-5 TRBV7-8 CASSLTRRSNQPQHF TGTGCCAGCAGCCTTACAAGGAGAAGCAATCAGCCCCAGCATTTT
- TRBD1 TRBJ1-1 TRBV2 CASSGQGRTEAFF TGTGCCAGCAGCGGACAGGGTAGGACTGAAGCTTTCTTT
- TRBD2 TRBJ2-2 TRBV4-1 CASSPGGATSGGPNTGELFF TGCGCCAGCAGCCCAGGGGGGGCGACTAGCGGGGGCCCGAACACCGGGGAGCTGTTTTTT
- - TRBJ1-1 TRBV19 CASSIVADTEAFF TGTGCCAGTAGTATAGTGGCGGACACTGAAGCTTTCTTT
- - TRBJ1-1 TRBV5-6 CASSFSGIPNTEAFF TGTGCCAGCAGCTTTTCGGGGATACCGAACACTGAAGCTTTCTTT
- - TRBJ1-5 TRBV6-1 CASSDADYSNQPQHF TGTGCCAGCAGTGATGCAGATTATAGCAATCAGCCCCAGCATTTT